This TCR beta chain was recovered during a study of blood T cell repertoires in COVID-19. In the authors' workflow: By means of reference gene primer amplification, nucleated cell counts were estimated. The data were produced by immunoSEQ multiplex PCR, yet TCRdb's version contains in-frame clones alone and is incomplete. V, J and clone size reflect that table, while D and trimming were determined from the DNA. The table lists roughly 200,000 clones, more than 75% of them singletons. In Seattle, patients joined the study during active infection and were tracked longitudinally. This CDR3 comprises 13 residues. V was trimmed by 2 bases and J by 4 bases, leaving 6 bases between them. In germline, CDR1 is LGHDT, CDR2 YNNKEL (reference sequence).

This receptor was obtained from a woman in her forties with COVID-19, enrolled during active disease. The sample consisted of peripheral blood. The chain couples TRBV3-1 (or the pseudogene TRBV3-2) to TRBJ1-5; no clear D gene. The CDR3 protein is CASSQQLNQPQHF. The CDR3 nucleotides read TGTGCCAGCAGCCAACAGTTAAATCAGCCCCAGCATTTT.